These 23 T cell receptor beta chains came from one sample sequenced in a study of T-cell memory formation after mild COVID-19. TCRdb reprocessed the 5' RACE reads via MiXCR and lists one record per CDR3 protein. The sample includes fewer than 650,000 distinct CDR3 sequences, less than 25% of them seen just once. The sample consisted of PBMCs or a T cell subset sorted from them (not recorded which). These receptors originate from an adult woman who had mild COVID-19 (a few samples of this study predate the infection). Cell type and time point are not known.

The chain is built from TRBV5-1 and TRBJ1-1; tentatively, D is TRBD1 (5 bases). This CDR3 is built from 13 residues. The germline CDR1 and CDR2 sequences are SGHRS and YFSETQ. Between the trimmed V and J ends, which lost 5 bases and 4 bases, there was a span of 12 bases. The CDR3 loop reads CASRYRQTTEAFF. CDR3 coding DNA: TGCGCCAGCAGATATCGACAGACCACTGAAGCTTTCTTT.

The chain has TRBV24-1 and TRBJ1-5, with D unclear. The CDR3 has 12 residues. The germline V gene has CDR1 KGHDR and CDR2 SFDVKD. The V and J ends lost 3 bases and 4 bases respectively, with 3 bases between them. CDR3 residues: CATSDRNQPQHF. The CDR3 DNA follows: TGTGCCACCAGTGATCGAAATCAGCCCCAGCATTTT.

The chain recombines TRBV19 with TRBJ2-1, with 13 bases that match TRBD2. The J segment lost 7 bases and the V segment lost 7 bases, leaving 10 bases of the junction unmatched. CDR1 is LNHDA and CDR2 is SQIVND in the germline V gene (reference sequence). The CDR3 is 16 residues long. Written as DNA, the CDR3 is TGTGCCAGTACCCGCGAGGGGACTAGCGGGATGAATGAGCAGTTCTTC. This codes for CASTREGTSGMNEQFF. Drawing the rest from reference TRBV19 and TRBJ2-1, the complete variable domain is DGGITQSPKYLFRKEGQNVTLSCEQNLNHDAMYWYRQDPGQGLRLIYYSQIVNDFQKGDIAEGYSVSREKKESFPLTVTSAQKNPTAFYLCASTREGTSGMNEQFFGPGTRLTVL.

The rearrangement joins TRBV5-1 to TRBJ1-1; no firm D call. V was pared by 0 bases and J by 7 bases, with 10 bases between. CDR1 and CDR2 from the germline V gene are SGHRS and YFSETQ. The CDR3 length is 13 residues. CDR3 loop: CASSLDAGVEAFF. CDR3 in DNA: TGCGCCAGCAGCTTGGACGCAGGCGTTGAAGCTTTCTTT.

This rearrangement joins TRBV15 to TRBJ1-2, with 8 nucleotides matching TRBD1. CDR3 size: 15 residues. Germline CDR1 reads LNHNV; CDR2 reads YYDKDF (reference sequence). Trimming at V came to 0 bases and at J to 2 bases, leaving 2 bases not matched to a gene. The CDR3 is CATSRETGANYGYTF. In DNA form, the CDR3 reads TGTGCCACCAGCAGAGAGACAGGGGCGAACTATGGCTACACCTTC. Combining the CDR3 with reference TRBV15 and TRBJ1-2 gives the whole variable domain DAMVIQNPRYQVTQFGKPVTLSCSQTLNHNVMYWYQQKSSQAPKLLFHYYDKDFNNEADTPDNFQSRRPNTSFCFLDIRSPGLGDTAMYLCATSRETGANYGYTFGSGTRLTVV.

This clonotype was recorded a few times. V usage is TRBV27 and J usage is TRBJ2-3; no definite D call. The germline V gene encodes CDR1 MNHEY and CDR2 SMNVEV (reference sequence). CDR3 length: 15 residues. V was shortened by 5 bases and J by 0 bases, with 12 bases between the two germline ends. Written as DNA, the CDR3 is TGTGCCAGCAGTCCTTTTGGGGATAGCACAGATACGCAGTATTTT. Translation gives CASSPFGDSTDTQYF.

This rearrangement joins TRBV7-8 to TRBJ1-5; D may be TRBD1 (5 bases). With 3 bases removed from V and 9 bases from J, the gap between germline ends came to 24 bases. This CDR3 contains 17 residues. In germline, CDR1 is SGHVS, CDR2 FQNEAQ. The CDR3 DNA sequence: TGTGCCAGCAGCTTGGTTTCAGGGAGGGGCCGACGGACGCCCCAGCATTTT. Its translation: CASSLVSGRGRRTPQHF.

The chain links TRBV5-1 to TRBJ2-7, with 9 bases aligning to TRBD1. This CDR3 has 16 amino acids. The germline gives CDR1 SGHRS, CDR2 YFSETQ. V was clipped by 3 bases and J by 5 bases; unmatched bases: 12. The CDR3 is CASSWGHRDRDDEQYF. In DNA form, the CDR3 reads TGCGCCAGCAGCTGGGGCCACCGGGACAGGGATGACGAGCAGTACTTC.

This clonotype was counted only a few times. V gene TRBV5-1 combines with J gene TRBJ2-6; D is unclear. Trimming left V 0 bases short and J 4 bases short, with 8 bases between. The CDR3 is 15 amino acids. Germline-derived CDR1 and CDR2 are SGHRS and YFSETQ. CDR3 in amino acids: CASSLGTLGANVLTF. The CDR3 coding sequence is TGCGCCAGCAGCTTGGGAACCCTCGGGGCCAACGTCCTGACTTTC.

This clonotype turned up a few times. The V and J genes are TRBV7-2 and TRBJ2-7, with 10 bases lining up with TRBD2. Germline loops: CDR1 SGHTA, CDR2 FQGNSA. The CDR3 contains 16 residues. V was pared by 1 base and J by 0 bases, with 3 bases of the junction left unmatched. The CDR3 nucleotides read TGTGCCAGCAGCTTAGTCAGCGGGAGGGGCTCCTACGAGCAGTACTTC. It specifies CASSLVSGRGSYEQYF. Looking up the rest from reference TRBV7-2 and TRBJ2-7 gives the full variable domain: GAGVSQSPSNKVTEKGKDVELRCDPISGHTALYWYRQSLGQGLEFLIYFQGNSAPDKSGLPSDRFSAERTGGSVSTLTIQRTQQEDSAVYLCASSLVSGRGSYEQYFGPGTRLTVT.

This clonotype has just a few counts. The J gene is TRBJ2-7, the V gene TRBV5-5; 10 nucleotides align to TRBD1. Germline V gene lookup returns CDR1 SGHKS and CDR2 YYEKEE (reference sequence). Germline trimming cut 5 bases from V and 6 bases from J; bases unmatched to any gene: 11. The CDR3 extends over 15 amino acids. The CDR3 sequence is CASSFDGDRGSEQYF. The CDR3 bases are TGTGCCAGCAGTTTCGACGGGGACAGGGGTTCCGAGCAGTACTTC.

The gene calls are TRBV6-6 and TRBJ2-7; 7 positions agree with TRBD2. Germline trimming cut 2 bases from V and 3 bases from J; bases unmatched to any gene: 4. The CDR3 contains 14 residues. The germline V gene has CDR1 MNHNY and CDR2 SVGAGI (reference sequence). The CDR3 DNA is TGTGCCAGCAGTTACGCGGGAGCGAACTACGAGCAGTACTTC. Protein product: CASSYAGANYEQYF.

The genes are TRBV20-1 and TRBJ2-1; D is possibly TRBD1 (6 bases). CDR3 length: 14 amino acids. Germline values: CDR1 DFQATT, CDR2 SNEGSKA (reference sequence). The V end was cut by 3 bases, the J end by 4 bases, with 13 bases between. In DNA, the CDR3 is TGCAGTGCTAGGGACAGTGGATATTACAATGAGCAGTTCTTC. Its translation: CSARDSGYYNEQFF.

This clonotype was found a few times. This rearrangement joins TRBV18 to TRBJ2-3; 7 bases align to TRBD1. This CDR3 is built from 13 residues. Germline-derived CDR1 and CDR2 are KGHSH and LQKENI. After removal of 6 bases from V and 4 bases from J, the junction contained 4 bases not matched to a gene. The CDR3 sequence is CASSPGQADTQYF. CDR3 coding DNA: TGTGCCAGCTCCCCCGGACAGGCAGATACGCAGTATTTT. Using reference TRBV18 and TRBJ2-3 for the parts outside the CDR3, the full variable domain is NAGVMQNPRHLVRRRGQEARLRCSPMKGHSHVYWYRQLPEEGLKFMVYLQKENIIDESGMPKERFSAEFPKEGPSILRIQQVVRGDSAAYFCASSPGQADTQYFGPGTRLTVL.

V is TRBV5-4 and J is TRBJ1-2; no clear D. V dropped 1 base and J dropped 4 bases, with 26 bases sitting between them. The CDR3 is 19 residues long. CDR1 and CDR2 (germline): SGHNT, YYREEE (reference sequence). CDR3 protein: CASSLKAFREYRPLYGYTF. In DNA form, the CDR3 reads TGTGCCAGCAGCTTGAAGGCTTTCCGAGAATACCGGCCCCTCTATGGCTACACCTTC.

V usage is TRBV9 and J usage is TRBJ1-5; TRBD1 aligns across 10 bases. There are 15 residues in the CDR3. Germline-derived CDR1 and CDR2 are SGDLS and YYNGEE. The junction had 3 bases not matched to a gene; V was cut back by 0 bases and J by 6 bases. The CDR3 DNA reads TGTGCCAGCAGCGTAGGACAGGGGGCATCTCAGCCCCAGCATTTT. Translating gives CASSVGQGASQPQHF.

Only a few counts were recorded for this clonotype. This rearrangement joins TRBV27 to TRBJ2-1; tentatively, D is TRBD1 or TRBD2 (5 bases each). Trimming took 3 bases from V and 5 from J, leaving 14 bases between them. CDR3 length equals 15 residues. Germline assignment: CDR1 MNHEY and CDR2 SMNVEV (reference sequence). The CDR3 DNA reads TGTGCCAGCAGTTTGTACGGGACGCCTGACAATGAGCAGTTCTTC. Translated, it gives CASSLYGTPDNEQFF.

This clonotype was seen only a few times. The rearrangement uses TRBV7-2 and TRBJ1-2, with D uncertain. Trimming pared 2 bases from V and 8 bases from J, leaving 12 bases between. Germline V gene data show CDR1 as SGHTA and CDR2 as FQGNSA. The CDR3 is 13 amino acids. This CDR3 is CASSLTQAPGYTF. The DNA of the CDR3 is TGTGCCAGCAGCTTAACCCAAGCTCCAGGCTACACCTTC.

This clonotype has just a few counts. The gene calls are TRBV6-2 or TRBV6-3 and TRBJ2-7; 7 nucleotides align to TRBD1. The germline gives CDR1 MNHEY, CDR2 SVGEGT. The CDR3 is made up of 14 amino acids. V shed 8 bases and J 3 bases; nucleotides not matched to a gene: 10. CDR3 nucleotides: TGTGCCAGCTGCCCGGACAGGAGAATCTACGAGCAGTACTTC. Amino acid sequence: CASCPDRRIYEQYF.

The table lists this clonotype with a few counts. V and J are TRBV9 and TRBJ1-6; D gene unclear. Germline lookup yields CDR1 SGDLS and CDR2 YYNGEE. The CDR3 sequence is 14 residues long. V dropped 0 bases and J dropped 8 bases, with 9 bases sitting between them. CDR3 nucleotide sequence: TGTGCCAGCAGCGTAGTAGGGTCGGATTCACCCCTCCACTTT. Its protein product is CASSVVGSDSPLHF.

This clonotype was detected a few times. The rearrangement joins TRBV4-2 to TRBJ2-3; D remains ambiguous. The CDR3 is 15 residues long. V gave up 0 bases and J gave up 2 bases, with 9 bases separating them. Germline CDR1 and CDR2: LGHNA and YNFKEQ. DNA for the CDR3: TGTGCCAGCAGCCAAGAGGGCCCTTACACAGATACGCAGTATTTT. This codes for CASSQEGPYTDTQYF.

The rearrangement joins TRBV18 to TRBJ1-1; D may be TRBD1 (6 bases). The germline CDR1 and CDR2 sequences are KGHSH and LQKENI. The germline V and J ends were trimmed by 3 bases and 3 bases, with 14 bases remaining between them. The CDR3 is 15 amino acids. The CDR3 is CASSPLRGGYTEAFF. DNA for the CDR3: TGTGCCAGCTCACCTCTGCGGGGGGGCTACACTGAAGCTTTCTTT. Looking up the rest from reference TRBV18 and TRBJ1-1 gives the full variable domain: NAGVMQNPRHLVRRRGQEARLRCSPMKGHSHVYWYRQLPEEGLKFMVYLQKENIIDESGMPKERFSAEFPKEGPSILRIQQVVRGDSAAYFCASSPLRGGYTEAFFGQGTRLTVV.

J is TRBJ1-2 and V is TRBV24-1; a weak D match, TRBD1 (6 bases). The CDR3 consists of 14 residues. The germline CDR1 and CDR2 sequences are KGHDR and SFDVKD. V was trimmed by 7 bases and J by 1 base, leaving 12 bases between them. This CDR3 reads CATSDAGDNYGYTF. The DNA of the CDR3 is TGTGCCACCAGCGACGCAGGGGATAACTATGGCTACACCTTC.